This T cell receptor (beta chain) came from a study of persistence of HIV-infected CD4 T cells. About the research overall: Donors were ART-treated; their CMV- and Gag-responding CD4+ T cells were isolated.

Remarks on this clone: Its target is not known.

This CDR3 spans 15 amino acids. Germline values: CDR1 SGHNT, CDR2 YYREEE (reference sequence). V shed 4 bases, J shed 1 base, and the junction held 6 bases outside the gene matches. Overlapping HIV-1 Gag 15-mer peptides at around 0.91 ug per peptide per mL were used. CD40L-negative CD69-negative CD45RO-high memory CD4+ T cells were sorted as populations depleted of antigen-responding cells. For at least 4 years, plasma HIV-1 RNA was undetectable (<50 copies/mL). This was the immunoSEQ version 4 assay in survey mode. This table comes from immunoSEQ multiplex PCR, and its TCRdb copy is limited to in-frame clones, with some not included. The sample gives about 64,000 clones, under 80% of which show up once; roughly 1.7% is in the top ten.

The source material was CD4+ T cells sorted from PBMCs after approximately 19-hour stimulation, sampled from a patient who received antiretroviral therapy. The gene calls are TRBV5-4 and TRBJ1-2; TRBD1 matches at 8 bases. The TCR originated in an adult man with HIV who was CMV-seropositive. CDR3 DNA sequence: TGTGCCAGCAGCCCTGAGACAGGGGTTAACTATGGCTACACCTTC. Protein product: CASSPETGVNYGYTF.